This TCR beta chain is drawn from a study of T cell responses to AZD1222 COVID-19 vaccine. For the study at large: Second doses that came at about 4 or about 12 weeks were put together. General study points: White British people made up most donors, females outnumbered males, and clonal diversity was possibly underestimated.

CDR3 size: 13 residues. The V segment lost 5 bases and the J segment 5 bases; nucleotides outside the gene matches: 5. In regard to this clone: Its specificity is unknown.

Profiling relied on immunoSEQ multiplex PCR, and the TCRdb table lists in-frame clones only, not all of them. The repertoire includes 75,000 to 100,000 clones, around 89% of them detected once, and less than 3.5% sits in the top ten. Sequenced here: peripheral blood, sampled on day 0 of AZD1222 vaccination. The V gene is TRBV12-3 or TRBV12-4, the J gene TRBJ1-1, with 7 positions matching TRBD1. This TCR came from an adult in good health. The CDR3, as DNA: TGTGCCAGCAGTCGATCAGGGGGGACTGAAGCTTTCTTT. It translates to CASSRSGGTEAFF.